A selection of T cell receptor beta chains follows, all from one sample in a study of shared clonotypes between healthy human individuals. Sequencing used immunoSEQ multiplex PCR; TCRdb keeps in-frame clones, though not all of them. The sample records about 1.5 million clones, approximately 98% being singletons. The sample was naive CD4+ T cells sorted from blood. The receptor set was obtained from a man aged 25-40 years in good health. The CDR3 runs from the conserved cysteine through the conserved F or W. D genes are given only for firm matches. Some rows have no size entry. The others give once, few or many, or a class for an expanded clone.

v_call	clone_size	j_call	d_call	cdr3_aa	cdr3_nt
TRBV11-2	-	TRBJ2-2	-	CASSLGLQNTGELFF	TGTGCCAGCAGCTTGGGGCTACAGAACACCGGGGAGCTGTTTTTT
TRBV11-2	-	TRBJ2-3	TRBD2	CASSPSSGATDTQYF	TGTGCCAGCAGCCCATCTAGCGGAGCCACAGATACGCAGTATTTT
TRBV7-9	-	TRBJ2-1	TRBD1	CASSRPGTGGLRNEQFF	TGTGCCAGCAGCAGACCCGGGACAGGGGGTTTGCGGAATGAGCAGTTCTTC
TRBV7-3	-	TRBJ1-2	TRBD1	CASSPALETGDYTF	TGTGCCAGCAGCCCCGCACTCGAAACAGGGGACTACACCTTC
TRBV18	once	TRBJ2-1	-	CASSPPERIYNEQFF	TGTGCCAGCTCACCCCCCGAGCGGATCTACAATGAGCAGTTCTTC
TRBV9	-	TRBJ2-5	-	CASSVQPQETQYF	TGTGCCAGCAGCGTACAGCCCCAAGAGACCCAGTACTTC
TRBV18	-	TRBJ2-7	-	CASSPPDYEQYF	TGTGCCAGCTCACCTCCCGACTACGAGCAGTACTTC
TRBV5-6	-	TRBJ2-7	TRBD2	CASSWTSGKTYEQYF	TGTGCCAGCAGCTGGACTAGCGGAAAAACCTACGAGCAGTACTTC
TRBV11-2	-	TRBJ2-3	-	CASSLTTSSTDTQYF	TGTGCCAGCAGCTTGACGACATCTAGCACAGATACGCAGTATTTT
TRBV5-1	-	TRBJ2-7	-	CASSYGRSSYEQYF	TGCGCCAGCAGCTACGGGAGAAGCTCCTACGAGCAGTACTTC
TRBV28	-	TRBJ2-7	TRBD1	CASSLYGTGSYEQYF	TGTGCCAGCAGTTTATACGGGACAGGGTCCTACGAGCAGTACTTC
TRBV5-1	-	TRBJ2-2	-	CASSPNPSANTGELFF	TGCGCCAGCAGCCCCAACCCCTCAGCGAACACCGGGGAGCTGTTTTTT
TRBV25-1	-	TRBJ2-3	-	CASSENGGSGSTDTQYF	TGTGCCAGCAGTGAAAATGGGGGCTCGGGGAGCACAGATACGCAGTATTTT
TRBV7-8	-	TRBJ2-2	TRBD2	CASSLAGSGTSYTGELFF	TGTGCCAGCAGCTTAGCGGGTAGTGGGACTAGTTACACCGGGGAGCTGTTTTTT
TRBV10-3	once	TRBJ2-2	TRBD2	CAISDKGLAAYTGELFF	TGTGCCATCAGTGATAAGGGACTAGCGGCATACACCGGGGAGCTGTTTTTT
TRBV7-2	-	TRBJ2-2	-	CASSLVRNTGELFF	TGTGCCAGCAGCTTAGTGAGAAACACCGGGGAGCTGTTTTTT
TRBV5-1	-	TRBJ1-4	-	CASSLEGSLATNEKLFF	TGCGCCAGCAGCTTGGAAGGGAGTCTTGCGACTAATGAAAAACTGTTTTTT
TRBV5-1	-	TRBJ2-5	-	CASSRVPGSETQYF	TGCGCCAGCAGCCGAGTGCCCGGGTCGGAGACCCAGTACTTC
TRBV4-3	-	TRBJ2-7	-	CASSQLPGAYEQYF	TGCGCCAGCAGCCAGTTGCCGGGGGCATACGAGCAGTACTTC
TRBV6-1	-	TRBJ2-7	TRBD2	CASRRTSATYEQYF	TGTGCCAGTAGAAGAACTAGCGCAACCTACGAGCAGTACTTC
TRBV19	once	TRBJ2-7	TRBD2	CASSPSPLAGGLSSYEQYF	TGTGCCAGTAGTCCAAGCCCTCTAGCGGGAGGCTTGAGCTCCTACGAGCAGTACTTC
TRBV19	-	TRBJ2-1	-	CASSIRVDNEQFF	TGTGCCAGTAGTATACGGGTGGACAATGAGCAGTTCTTC
TRBV15	-	TRBJ1-5	-	CATSRTSISNQPQHF	TGTGCCACCAGCAGGACTTCAATTAGCAATCAGCCCCAGCATTTT
TRBV5-1	-	TRBJ2-3	-	CASSPGIVATDTQYF	TGCGCCAGCAGCCCGGGAATCGTGGCCACAGATACGCAGTATTTT
TRBV6-1	-	TRBJ1-5	-	CASRASGRENQPQHF	TGTGCCAGCCGGGCATCGGGACGGGAGAATCAGCCCCAGCATTTT
TRBV7-6	-	TRBJ2-1	-	CASSLDPNALFLNNEQFF	TGTGCCAGCAGCTTAGATCCCAATGCGCTTTTTCTGAACAATGAGCAGTTCTTC
TRBV4-3	-	TRBJ1-1	-	CASSQAEGTEAFF	TGCGCCAGCAGCCAGGCAGAGGGCACTGAAGCTTTCTTT
TRBV5-1	-	TRBJ2-2	-	CASVLGPDTGELFF	TGCGCCAGCGTACTAGGCCCTGACACCGGGGAGCTGTTTTTT